This paragraph covers one TCR beta chain sequence. The target antigen is unknown. This sample was taken from a study of CXCR3-negative and CXCR3-positive naive CD8 T cells. Overall study findings and caveats: Naive cells that were CXCR3-negative or CXCR3-positive used TRBV-TRBJ genes alike, while memory cells diverged. CXCR3-expressing naive cells carried TRB CDR3s more hydrophobic than those of CXCR3-negative naive cells.

Per the germline V gene, CDR1 is MGHDK and CDR2 is SYGVNS. This CDR3 comprises 15 residues. The TRB libraries of cDNA were built by UMI-labeled 5' RACE. Each CDR3 protein gets one entry in TCRdb, which reprocessed the 5' RACE reads and gives no DNA. This repertoire includes some 130,000 distinct CDR3 sequences. The source of this sequence is a human donor in good health. Some clones in this sample may be carry-over from other donors' samples. The V gene is TRBV25-1, the J gene TRBJ2-5; TCRdb's D call, TRBD1, is unchecked because there is no DNA. Material for sequencing was naive CXCR3+ CD8+ T cells from blood. Subset noted: CD45RO-CCR7+CD27+CD95- naive CD8+ T cells expressing CXCR3 (TNR3+). The CDR3 protein is CASWAAPLGQETQYF.